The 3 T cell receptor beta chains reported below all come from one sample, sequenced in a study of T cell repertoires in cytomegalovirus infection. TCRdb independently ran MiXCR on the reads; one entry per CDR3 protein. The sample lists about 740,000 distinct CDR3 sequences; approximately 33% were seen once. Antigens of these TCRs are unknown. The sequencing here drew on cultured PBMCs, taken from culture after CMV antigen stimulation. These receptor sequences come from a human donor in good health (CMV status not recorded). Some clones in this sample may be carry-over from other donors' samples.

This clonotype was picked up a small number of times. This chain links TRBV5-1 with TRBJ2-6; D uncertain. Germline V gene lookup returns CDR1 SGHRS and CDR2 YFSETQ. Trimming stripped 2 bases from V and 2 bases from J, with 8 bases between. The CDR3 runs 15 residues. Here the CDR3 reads CASSLSFPGANVLTF. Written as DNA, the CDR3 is TGCGCCAGCAGCTTAAGTTTCCCTGGGGCCAACGTCCTGACTTTC.

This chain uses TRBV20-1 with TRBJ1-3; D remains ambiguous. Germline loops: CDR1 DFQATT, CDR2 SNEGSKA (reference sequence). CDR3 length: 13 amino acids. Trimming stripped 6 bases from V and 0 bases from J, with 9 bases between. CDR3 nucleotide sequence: TGCAGTGCCACAGAGGTCTCTGGAAACACCATATATTTT. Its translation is CSATEVSGNTIYF.

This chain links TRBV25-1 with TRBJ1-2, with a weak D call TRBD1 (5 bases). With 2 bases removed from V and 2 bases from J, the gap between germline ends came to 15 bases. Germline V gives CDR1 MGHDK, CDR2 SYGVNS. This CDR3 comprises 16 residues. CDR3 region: CASSEPHGAQNYGYTF. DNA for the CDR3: TGTGCCAGCAGTGAACCGCACGGGGCTCAAAACTATGGCTACACCTTC.